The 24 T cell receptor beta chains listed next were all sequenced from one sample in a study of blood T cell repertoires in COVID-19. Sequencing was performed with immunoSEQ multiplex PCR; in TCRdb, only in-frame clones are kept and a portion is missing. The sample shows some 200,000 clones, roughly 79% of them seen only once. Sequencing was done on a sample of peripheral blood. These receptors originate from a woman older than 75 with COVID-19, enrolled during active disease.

This CDR3 reads CASSLGVWQGASNEKLFF. In nucleotides, the CDR3 is TGTGCCAGCAGCTTAGGGGTTTGGCAGGGCGCATCTAATGAAAAACTGTTTTTT. The chain uses TRBV7-9 and TRBJ1-4; possible D gene TRBD1, 5 bases. The CDR3 is made up of 18 amino acids. Germline CDR1 reads SEHNR; CDR2 reads FQNEAQ (reference sequence). V was shortened by 1 base and J by 3 bases, with 18 bases between the two germline ends.

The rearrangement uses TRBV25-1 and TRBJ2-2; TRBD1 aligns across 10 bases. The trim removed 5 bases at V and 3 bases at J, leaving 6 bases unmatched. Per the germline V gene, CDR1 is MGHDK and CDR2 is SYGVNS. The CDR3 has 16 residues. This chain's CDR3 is CASSNSGTGDTGELFF. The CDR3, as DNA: TGTGCCAGCAGTAATTCCGGGACAGGGGACACCGGGGAGCTGTTTTTT.

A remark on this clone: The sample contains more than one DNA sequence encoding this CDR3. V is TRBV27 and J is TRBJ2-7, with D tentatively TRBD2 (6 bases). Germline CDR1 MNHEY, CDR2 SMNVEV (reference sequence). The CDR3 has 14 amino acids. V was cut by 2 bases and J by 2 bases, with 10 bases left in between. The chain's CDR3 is CASSLAGGPYEQYF. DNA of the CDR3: TGTGCCAGCAGTTTAGCCGGGGGACCCTACGAGCAGTACTTC.

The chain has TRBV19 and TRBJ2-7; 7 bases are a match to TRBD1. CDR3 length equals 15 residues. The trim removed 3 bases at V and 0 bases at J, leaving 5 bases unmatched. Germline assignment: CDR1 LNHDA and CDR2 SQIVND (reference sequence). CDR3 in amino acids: CASSIRQGYSYEQYF. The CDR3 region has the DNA TGTGCCAGTAGTATTCGACAGGGCTACTCCTACGAGCAGTACTTC.

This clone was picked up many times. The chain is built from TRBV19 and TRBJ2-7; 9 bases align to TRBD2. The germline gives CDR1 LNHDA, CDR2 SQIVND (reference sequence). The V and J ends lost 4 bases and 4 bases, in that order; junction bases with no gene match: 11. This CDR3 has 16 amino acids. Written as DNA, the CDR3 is TGTGCCAGTAGTAAGGGGTGGACTAGCGCCCCTTACGAGCAGTACTTC. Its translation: CASSKGWTSAPYEQYF. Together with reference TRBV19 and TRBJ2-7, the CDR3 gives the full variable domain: DGGITQSPKYLFRKEGQNVTLSCEQNLNHDAMYWYRQDPGQGLRLIYYSQIVNDFQKGDIAEGYSVSREKKESFPLTVTSAQKNPTAFYLCASSKGWTSAPYEQYFGPGTRLTVT.

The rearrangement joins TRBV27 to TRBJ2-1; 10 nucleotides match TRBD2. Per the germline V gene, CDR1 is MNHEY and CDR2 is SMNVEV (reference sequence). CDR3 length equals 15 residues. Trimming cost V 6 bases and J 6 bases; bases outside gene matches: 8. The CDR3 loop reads CASSPGTSVRNEQFF. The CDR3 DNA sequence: TGTGCCAGCAGCCCCGGGACTAGCGTACGCAATGAGCAGTTCTTC.

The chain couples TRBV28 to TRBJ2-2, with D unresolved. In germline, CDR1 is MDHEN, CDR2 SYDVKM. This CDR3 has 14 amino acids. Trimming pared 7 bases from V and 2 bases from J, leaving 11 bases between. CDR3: CASIRDINTGELFF. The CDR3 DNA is TGTGCCAGCATCCGAGACATCAACACCGGGGAGCTGTTTTTT.

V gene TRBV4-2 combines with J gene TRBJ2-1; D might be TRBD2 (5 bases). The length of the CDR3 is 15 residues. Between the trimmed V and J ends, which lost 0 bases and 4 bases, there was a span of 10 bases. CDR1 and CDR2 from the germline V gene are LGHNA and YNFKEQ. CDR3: CASSQDRSGYNEQFF. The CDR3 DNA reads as TGTGCCAGCAGCCAAGATCGGAGCGGATACAATGAGCAGTTCTTC.

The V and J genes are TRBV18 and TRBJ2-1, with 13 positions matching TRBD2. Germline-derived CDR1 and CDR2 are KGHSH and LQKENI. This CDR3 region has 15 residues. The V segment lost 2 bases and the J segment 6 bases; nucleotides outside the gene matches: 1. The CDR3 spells CASSPGLAGANEQFF. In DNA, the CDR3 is TGTGCCAGCTCACCAGGACTAGCGGGAGCCAATGAGCAGTTCTTC.

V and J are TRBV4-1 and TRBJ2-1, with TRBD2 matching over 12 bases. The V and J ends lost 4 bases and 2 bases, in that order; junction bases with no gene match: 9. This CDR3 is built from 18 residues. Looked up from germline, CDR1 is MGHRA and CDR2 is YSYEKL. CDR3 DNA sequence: TGCGCCAGCAGCCCGCTAGCGGGGGGGGGTCAGGCCTACAATGAGCAGTTCTTC. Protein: CASSPLAGGGQAYNEQFF.

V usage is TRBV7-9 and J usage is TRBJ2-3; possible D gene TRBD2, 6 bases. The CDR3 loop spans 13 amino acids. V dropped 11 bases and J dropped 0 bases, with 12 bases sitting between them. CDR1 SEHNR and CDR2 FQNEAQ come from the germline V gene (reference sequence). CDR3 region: CAGMEGSTDTQYF. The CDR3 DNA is TGTGCCGGGATGGAGGGCAGCACAGATACGCAGTATTTT.

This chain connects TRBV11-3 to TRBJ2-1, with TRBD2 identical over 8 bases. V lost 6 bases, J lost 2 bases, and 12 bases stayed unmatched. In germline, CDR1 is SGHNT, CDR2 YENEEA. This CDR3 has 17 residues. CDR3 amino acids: CASRGPSGPTPYNEQFF. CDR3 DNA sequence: TGTGCCAGCAGAGGGCCTAGCGGGCCTACTCCCTACAATGAGCAGTTCTTC.

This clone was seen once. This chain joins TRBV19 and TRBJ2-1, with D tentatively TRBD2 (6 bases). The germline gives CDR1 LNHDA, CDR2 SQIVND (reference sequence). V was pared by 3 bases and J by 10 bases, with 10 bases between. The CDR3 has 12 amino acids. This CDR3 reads CASSMPRGEQFF. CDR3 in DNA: TGTGCCAGTAGTATGCCCCGGGGGGAGCAGTTCTTC.

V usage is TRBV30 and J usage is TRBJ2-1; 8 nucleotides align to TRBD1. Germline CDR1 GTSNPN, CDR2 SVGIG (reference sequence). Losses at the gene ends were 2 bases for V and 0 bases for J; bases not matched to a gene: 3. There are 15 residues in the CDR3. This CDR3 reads CAWSTTGGSYNEQFF. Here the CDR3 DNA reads TGTGCCTGGAGTACTACAGGGGGCTCCTACAATGAGCAGTTCTTC.

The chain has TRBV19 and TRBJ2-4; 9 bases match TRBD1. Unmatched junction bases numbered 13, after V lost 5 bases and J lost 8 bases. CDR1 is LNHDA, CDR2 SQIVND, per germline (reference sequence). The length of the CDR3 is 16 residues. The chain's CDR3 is CASSPYGTGKLDIQYF. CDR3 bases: TGTGCCAGTAGTCCTTATGGGACAGGGAAATTGGACATTCAGTACTTC.

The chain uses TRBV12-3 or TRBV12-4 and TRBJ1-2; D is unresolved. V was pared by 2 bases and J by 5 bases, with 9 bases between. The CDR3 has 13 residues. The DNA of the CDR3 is TGTGCCAGCAGTTTATCGGGGTATTATGGCTACACCTTC. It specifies CASSLSGYYGYTF.

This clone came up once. The CDR3 region is CSASRPPRFEQYF. As DNA, the CDR3 is TGCAGTGCTAGTCGGCCCCCGAGGTTCGAGCAGTACTTC. The rearrangement uses TRBV20-1 and TRBJ2-7; D call uncertain. The CDR3 is 13 residues long. Germline V gives CDR1 DFQATT, CDR2 SNEGSKA (reference sequence). The V and J ends lost 3 bases and 6 bases respectively, with 15 bases between them.

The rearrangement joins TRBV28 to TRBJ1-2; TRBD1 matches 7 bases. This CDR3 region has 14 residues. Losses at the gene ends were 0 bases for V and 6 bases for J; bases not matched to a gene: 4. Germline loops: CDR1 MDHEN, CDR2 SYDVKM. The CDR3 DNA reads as TGTGCCAGCAGTTTATGGGGGGACAGAGATGGCTACACCTTC. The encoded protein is CASSLWGDRDGYTF.

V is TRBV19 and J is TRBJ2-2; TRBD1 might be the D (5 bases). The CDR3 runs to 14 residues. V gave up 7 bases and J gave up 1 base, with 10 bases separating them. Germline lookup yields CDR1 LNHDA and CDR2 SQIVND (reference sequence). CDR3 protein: CASKARVNTGELFF. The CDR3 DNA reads TGTGCCAGTAAAGCCAGGGTGAACACCGGGGAGCTGTTTTTT.

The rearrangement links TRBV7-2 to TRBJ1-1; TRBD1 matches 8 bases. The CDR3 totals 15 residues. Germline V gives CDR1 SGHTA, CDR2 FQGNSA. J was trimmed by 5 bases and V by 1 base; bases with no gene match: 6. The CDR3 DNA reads TGTGCCAGCAGCTTAGGGACAGGGTTTCAAACTGAAGCTTTCTTT. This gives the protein CASSLGTGFQTEAFF. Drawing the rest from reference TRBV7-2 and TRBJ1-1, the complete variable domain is GAGVSQSPSNKVTEKGKDVELRCDPISGHTALYWYRQSLGQGLEFLIYFQGNSAPDKSGLPSDRFSAERTGGSVSTLTIQRTQQEDSAVYLCASSLGTGFQTEAFFGQGTRLTVV.

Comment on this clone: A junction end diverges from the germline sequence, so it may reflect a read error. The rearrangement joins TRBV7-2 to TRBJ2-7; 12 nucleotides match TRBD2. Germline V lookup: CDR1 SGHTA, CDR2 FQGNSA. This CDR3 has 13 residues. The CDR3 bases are TGTGCCAGCAGCCTAGCGGGAGGGTACGAGCAGTACTTC. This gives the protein CASSLAGGYEQYF.

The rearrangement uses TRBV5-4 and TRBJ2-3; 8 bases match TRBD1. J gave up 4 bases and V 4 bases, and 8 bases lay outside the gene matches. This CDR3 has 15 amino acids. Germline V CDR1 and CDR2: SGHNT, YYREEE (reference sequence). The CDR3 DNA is TGTGCCAGCAGCCCTCGGACAGGGAGGCCAGATACGCAGTATTTT. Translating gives CASSPRTGRPDTQYF.

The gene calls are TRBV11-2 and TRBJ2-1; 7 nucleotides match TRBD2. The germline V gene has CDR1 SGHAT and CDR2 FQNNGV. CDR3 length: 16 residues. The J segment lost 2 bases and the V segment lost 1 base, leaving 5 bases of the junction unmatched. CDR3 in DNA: TGTGCCAGCAGCTTAGTTCGACTAGCCCCCTACAATGAGCAGTTCTTC. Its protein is CASSLVRLAPYNEQFF.

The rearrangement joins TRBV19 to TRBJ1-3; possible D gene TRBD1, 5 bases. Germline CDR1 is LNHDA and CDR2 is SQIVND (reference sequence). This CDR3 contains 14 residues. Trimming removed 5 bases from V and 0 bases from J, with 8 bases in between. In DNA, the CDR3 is TGTGCCAGTAGTCAGGACACCTCTGGAAACACCATATATTTT. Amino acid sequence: CASSQDTSGNTIYF.